This T cell receptor beta chain is from a study of T cell repertoires in cytomegalovirus infection. Study-wide background: The public TCR beta signatures pointed to both CMV infection and matching HLA type.

Findings and limits, study-wide: Carriers of CMV plus the relevant HLA were identified by cumulative public TCR beta family frequency.

Comments on this clonotype: Its target is unknown.

TCRdb independently ran MiXCR on the reads; one entry per CDR3 protein. Among more than 150,000 distinct CDR3 sequences listed, around 22% were seen once. The CDR3 is made up of 15 amino acids. Germline V CDR1 and CDR2: KGHSH, LQKENI. Trimming took off 0 bases at V and 6 bases at J, with 11 bases between the two ends. The sequenced sample consisted of PBMCs. The TCR sequence derives from a human donor in good health (CMV status not recorded). Some clones in this sample may be carry-over from other donors' samples. This chain connects TRBV18 to TRBJ2-2; D ambiguous. The CDR3 is CASSPPSSHAGELFF. The CDR3 DNA reads TGTGCCAGCTCACCACCGAGCTCTCATGCCGGGGAGCTGTTTTTT.